This T cell receptor (beta chain) originates from a study of cytomegalovirus exposure and HLA in healthy donors. Germline lookup yields CDR1 MNHEY and CDR2 SVGAGI. The CDR3 spans 15 residues. Trimming stripped 2 bases from V and 0 bases from J, with 11 bases between. The data were produced by immunoSEQ multiplex PCR, yet TCRdb's version contains in-frame clones alone and is incomplete. This table holds roughly 170,000 clones, approximately 84% found once. Notes on this clone: Its specificity is not known.

Study-level findings and limits: According to a later analysis, TCR clusters from the first cohort tended to co-occur in the 120 or so validation repertoires. Among TCR sequences, most were rare, though some public TCRs appeared in many donors. Altogether, 160 or so TCR beta chains were recorded as cytomegalovirus-associated.

V and J are TRBV6-5 and TRBJ2-7, with a possible D match to TRBD1 (6 bases). The clonotype was recovered from a woman between 18 and 29 years old in good health and CMV-seropositive. Sequenced material: PBMCs. The CDR3 spells CASSYGRGLSYEQYF. CDR3 DNA sequence: TGTGCCAGCAGTTACGGCAGGGGTCTCTCCTACGAGCAGTACTTC.